These 16 T cell receptor beta chains were sequenced from one sample in a study of T-cell reconstitution after alpha-beta-depleted transplantation in children. The TCRbeta library incorporated unique molecular identifiers. TCRdb used MiXCR to reprocess the PCR reads, holding one entry per CDR3 protein. Of roughly 790,000 distinct CDR3 sequences in the sample, roughly 16% were seen once. The sequences come from PBMCs, mostly from graft donor cells, collected 360 days after TCRalphabeta/CD19-depleted stem cell transplant. The source is a male patient aged 10 to 17 who had a stem cell transplant for acute lymphoblastic leukemia, so the T cells may come from the graft donor.

The table lists this clonotype with many counts. The CDR3 coding sequence is TGTGCCAGCAGCGTAGATGGTAGTCTGTTCTTC. Its translation is CASSVDGSLFF. The gene calls are TRBV9 and TRBJ2-1; D ambiguous. The CDR3 sequence is 11 residues long. Germline values: CDR1 SGDLS, CDR2 YYNGEE. Trimming left V 0 bases short and J 15 bases short, with 10 bases between.

The rearrangement links TRBV5-1 to TRBJ2-1; the match to TRBD1 covers 9 bases. Germline CDR1 is SGHRS and CDR2 is YFSETQ. With V trimmed by 2 bases and J by 1 base, 7 bases remained unmatched. The CDR3 spans 17 residues. Written as DNA, the CDR3 is TGCGCCAGCAGCTTCTATTTGACAGGGGGATCCTACAATGAGCAGTTCTTC. It encodes CASSFYLTGGSYNEQFF.

The chain recombines TRBV6-5 with TRBJ1-4, with D possibly matching TRBD1 (5 bases). The CDR3 is 15 residues long. The ends were cut back, 2 bases at V and 5 bases at J, with 12 bases in the middle. The germline V gene encodes CDR1 MNHEY and CDR2 SVGAGI. The CDR3 nucleotides read TGTGCCAGCAGTTACGGGGCGCCGGGAAATGAAAAACTGTTTTTT. This sequence encodes CASSYGAPGNEKLFF.

The V gene is TRBV20-1, the J gene TRBJ2-7; 9 bases agree with TRBD2. The germline V gene has CDR1 DFQATT and CDR2 SNEGSKA (reference sequence). The CDR3 covers 15 residues. V shed 0 bases and J 3 bases; nucleotides not matched to a gene: 6. CDR3 in DNA: TGCAGTGCTAGAGAGAGGACTAGCGTAATCTACGAGCAGTACTTC. It is translated as CSARERTSVIYEQYF.

This clonotype was counted between two and nine times. The chain carries TRBV7-2 and TRBJ2-3; 9 positions agree with TRBD2. The CDR3 sequence is 16 residues long. CDR1 is SGHTA and CDR2 is FQGNSA in the germline V gene. Trimming cost V 5 bases and J 2 bases; bases outside gene matches: 8. Written as DNA, the CDR3 is TGTGCCAGCAGCCTGATAGCGGGAGCCATCACAGATACGCAGTATTTT. Its protein is CASSLIAGAITDTQYF. The complete variable domain, with remaining parts taken from reference TRBV7-2 and TRBJ2-3, reads GAGVSQSPSNKVTEKGKDVELRCDPISGHTALYWYRQSLGQGLEFLIYFQGNSAPDKSGLPSDRFSAERTGGSVSTLTIQRTQQEDSAVYLCASSLIAGAITDTQYFGPGTRLTVL.

The rearrangement joins TRBV6-1 to TRBJ2-2; weak D call: TRBD1 (6 bases). The ends were cut back, 6 bases at V and 3 bases at J, with 20 bases in the middle. CDR3 length equals 17 residues. CDR1 is MNHNS, CDR2 SASEGT, per germline. CDR3: CASSPSDWGLDTGELFF. The CDR3 nucleotides read TGTGCCAGCAGCCCCAGTGACTGGGGGCTAGACACCGGGGAGCTGTTTTTT.

This chain joins TRBV2 and TRBJ2-4, with D perhaps being TRBD1 or TRBD2 (6 bases each). Trimming shortened V by 8 bases and J by 0 bases, and 11 bases separated the two germline ends. This CDR3 contains 14 residues. In germline, CDR1 is SNHLY, CDR2 FYNNEI. Written as DNA, the CDR3 is TGTGCCAGCCGGGGGCAGGGAGCCAAAAACATTCAGTACTTC. Translation: CASRGQGAKNIQYF.

This clonotype was counted only a few times. Written as DNA, the CDR3 is TGTGCCAGCAGCCAAGATTCCGGGTTGGGTCTCTCTGGGGCCAACGTCCTGACTTTC. It encodes CASSQDSGLGLSGANVLTF. The chain is built from TRBV3-1 and TRBJ2-6; D ambiguous. Germline V gene lookup returns CDR1 LGHDT and CDR2 YNNKEL (reference sequence). V was pared by 0 bases and J by 0 bases, with 15 bases between. The CDR3 sequence is 19 residues long.

This clonotype was seen a few times. V gene TRBV13 combines with J gene TRBJ2-1; weak D call: TRBD2 (5 bases). The V and J ends lost 0 bases and 10 bases respectively, with 10 bases between them. CDR3 length equals 13 residues. The germline CDR1 and CDR2 sequences are PRHDT and FYEKMQ (reference sequence). The CDR3 region is CASSLGTGSEQFF. The CDR3 DNA is TGTGCCAGCAGCTTAGGGACGGGAAGCGAGCAGTTCTTC.

The chain has TRBV5-1 and TRBJ2-1, with D perhaps matching TRBD2 (6 bases). With 3 bases removed from V and 1 base from J, the gap between germline ends came to 20 bases. Germline V gene sequence: CDR1 SGHRS, CDR2 YFSETQ. The CDR3 spans 18 residues. CDR3 sequence reads: CASSSPPGNGTSYNEQFF. CDR3 bases: TGCGCCAGCAGCTCGCCCCCGGGGAACGGGACTTCCTACAATGAGCAGTTCTTC.

This clonotype has ten or more counts. V is TRBV5-1 and J is TRBJ1-2; D is undetermined. V was pared by 1 base and J by 8 bases, with 9 bases between. The germline gives CDR1 SGHRS, CDR2 YFSETQ. The CDR3 is made up of 12 amino acids. As DNA, the CDR3 is TGCGCCAGCAGCTTGTTGTCTTCGGGCTACACCTTC. It translates to CASSLLSSGYTF.

This clonotype came up a few times. This sequence joins TRBV7-6 and TRBJ1-5; D is undetermined. Trimming cost V 5 bases and J 8 bases, with 13 bases left between them. Germline lookup yields CDR1 SGHVS and CDR2 FNYEAQ. The CDR3 spans 13 residues. The CDR3 nucleotides read TGTGCCAGCAGCCAACTTACGGAGGAGCCCCAGCATTTT. Its translation: CASSQLTEEPQHF.

Of note for this clonotype: A much larger clonotype is one base distant, so this may be a read error. The CDR3 loop reads CASSPKYSNQPQHF. CDR3 bases: TGTGCCAGCAGTCCAAAGTATAGCAATCAGCCCCAGCATTTT. V usage is TRBV7-6 and J usage is TRBJ1-5; D is unclear. This CDR3 has 14 amino acids. Trimming took off 6 bases at V and 0 bases at J, with 9 bases between the two ends. Germline lookup yields CDR1 SGHVS and CDR2 FNYEAQ.

There are a few counts of this clonotype. The chain has TRBV4-1 and TRBJ2-5, with unresolved D. This CDR3 is 15 amino acids long. Germline lookup yields CDR1 MGHRA and CDR2 YSYEKL. With 0 bases removed from V and 10 bases from J, the gap between germline ends came to 18 bases. The CDR3 DNA sequence: TGCGCCAGCAGCCAAGACCTAGTCTTGACAAGGGACCAGTACTTC. Translated: CASSQDLVLTRDQYF.

The table lists this clonotype with a few counts. The chain has TRBV20-1 and TRBJ2-7; the match to TRBD1 covers 9 bases. Trimming cost V 0 bases and J 6 bases; bases outside gene matches: 9. In germline, CDR1 is DFQATT, CDR2 SNEGSKA (reference sequence). The CDR3 totals 15 residues. The CDR3 DNA reads TGCAGTGCTAGAGATAGTACAGGGGGCTCCGCCGAGCAGTACTTC. Its translation: CSARDSTGGSAEQYF.

The V call is TRBV11-3, the J call TRBJ2-2, with 8 bases fitting TRBD2. Trimming took 7 bases from V and 5 from J; bases not matched to a gene: 27. The CDR3 loop spans 21 amino acids. From germline, CDR1 is SGHNT and CDR2 YENEEA. The CDR3 here is CASTIFLLQGRSAGATGELFF. DNA for the CDR3: TGTGCCAGCACCATCTTCTTATTGCAGGGGCGCTCAGCGGGAGCGACCGGGGAGCTGTTTTTT.